This TCR beta chain was obtained from a study of T cell responses to AZD1222 COVID-19 vaccine. CDR1 is MNHEY, CDR2 SMNVEV, per germline (reference sequence). The CDR3 has 13 residues. The V segment lost 6 bases and the J segment 5 bases; nucleotides outside the gene matches: 5. Broader study findings: The donor group comprised mostly white British people and more females; the analysis possibly underestimated clonal diversity.

In the case of this clone: What it recognizes is unknown.

Produced via immunoSEQ multiplex PCR; TCRdb's table is partial and in-frame only. The sample shows 75,000 to 100,000 clones, roughly 90% of them seen only once. The material was peripheral blood, obtained on day 0 of AZD1222 vaccination. This sequence was found in an adult in good health. This rearrangement joins TRBV27 to TRBJ1-2; TRBD1 aligns across 8 bases. CDR3 sequence reads: CASRYRQGYGYTF. CDR3 DNA: TGTGCCAGCAGGTACCGACAGGGGTATGGCTACACCTTC.